This T cell receptor beta chain is from a study of T cell responses to AZD1222 COVID-19 vaccine. Study-wide results and caveats: As reported, nearly half of all spike-specific TCRs target variant regions that are unmutated. Just a handful of AZD1222 recipients tested seropositive at baseline. With dominance at 160-218 and 743-854, vaccine-associated CD4 TCRs spanned spike. Donors were chiefly white British, with a greater number of females, and clonal diversity was perhaps underestimated.

The protocol was immunoSEQ multiplex PCR, while the TCRdb copy is restricted to in-frame clones and leaves out a portion. Among under 70,000 clones listed, about four fifths were seen once. V was clipped by 4 bases and J by 0 bases, with 6 bases between them. Germline V gives CDR1 MDHEN, CDR2 SYDVKM. The CDR3 has 13 residues. About this clone itself: The antigen is unknown.

The rearrangement links TRBV28 to TRBJ1-1; D gene ambiguous. Source: peripheral blood, taken on day 0 of MenACWY control vaccination. This sequence was found in an adult in good health. Written as DNA, the CDR3 is TGTGCCAGCAGTTCCGGCCTGAACACTGAAGCTTTCTTT. As protein: CASSSGLNTEAFF.